The T cell receptor beta chain under discussion was sequenced for a study of regulatory T cells in long-lasting Graves disease. The time point is: newly diagnosed GD, antithyroid drugs for less than 3 months. After RNA was extracted from PBMCs, the TCR library was made from it. CDR1 is MGHDK, CDR2 SYGVNS, per germline. V was pared by 4 bases and J by 6 bases, with 3 bases between. The CDR3 extends over 11 amino acids. Libraries of TCR beta came from iRepertoire HTBI primers plus Arm-PCR of CDR3 regions. TCRdb itself ran the multiplex PCR reads through MiXCR, one entry per CDR3 protein. This table has about 620,000 distinct CDR3 sequences, around 15% appearing once. Another study also made use of these data, one on T cells in Graves' hyperthyroidism and ophthalmopathy.

Specimen: peripheral blood mononuclear cells (PBMCs), collected at new diagnosis, from a patient treated with antithyroid drugs. This clonotype was sampled from a woman under 40 with Graves disease. The genes are TRBV25-1 and TRBJ2-2; D unclear. CDR3 nucleotides: TGTGCCAGCAGTGGTTCCGGGGAGCTGTTTTTT. Protein: CASSGSGELFF. The full variable domain, rest sourced from reference TRBV25-1 and TRBJ2-2, is EADIYQTPRYLVIGTGKKITLECSQTMGHDKMYWYQQDPGMELHLIHYSYGVNSTEKGDLSSESTVSRIRTEHFPLTLESARPSHTSQYLCASSGSGELFFGEGSRLTVL.